Below are 15 T cell receptor beta chains sequenced from a single sample in a study of blood T cell repertoires in COVID-19. TCRdb keeps only in-frame clones here, not all; method: immunoSEQ multiplex PCR. The profile shows 25,000 to 30,000 clones, more than 75% of them singletons. Material: peripheral blood. The source is a human donor in a cohort sampled during active COVID-19.

The genes are TRBV27 and TRBJ2-2, with D perhaps TRBD1 (7 bases). V was pared by 6 bases and J by 5 bases, with 13 bases between. This CDR3 comprises 14 residues. Germline V gene lookup returns CDR1 MNHEY and CDR2 SMNVEV (reference sequence). CDR3 nucleotides: TGTGCCAGCAGCCCAGGGGGGAGGACCGGGGAGCTGTTTTTT. This encodes CASSPGGRTGELFF.

The chain couples TRBV7-9 to TRBJ2-2; no firm D call. The CDR3 extends over 11 amino acids. The germline V gene has CDR1 SEHNR and CDR2 FQNEAQ (reference sequence). This chain's CDR3 is CAGDNTGELFF. CDR3 DNA: TGTGCAGGAGATAACACCGGGGAGCTGTTTTTT. Drawing the rest from reference TRBV7-9 and TRBJ2-2, the complete variable domain is DTGVSQNPRHKITKRGQNVTFRCDPISEHNRLYWYRQTLGQGPEFLTYFQNEAQLEKSRLLSDRFSAERPKGSFSTLEIQRTEQGDSAMYLCAGDNTGELFFGEGSRLTVL.

The J gene is TRBJ2-2, the V gene TRBV10-2; D unresolved. V was cut by 7 bases and J by 4 bases, with 7 bases left in between. Per the germline V gene, CDR1 is WSHSY and CDR2 is SAAADI. This CDR3 has 12 amino acids. CDR3 sequence (DNA): TGCGCCAGCACTCTAAGCACCGGGGAGCTGTTTTTT. This sequence encodes CASTLSTGELFF.

V gene TRBV28 combines with J gene TRBJ1-1; TRBD1 matches 8 bases. This CDR3 has 15 residues. The germline V gene has CDR1 MDHEN and CDR2 SYDVKM. V was clipped by 8 bases and J by 0 bases; unmatched bases: 8. The CDR3 nucleotides are TGTGCCAGCGAGACAGGGGTGGGGATGAACACTGAAGCTTTCTTT. Protein: CASETGVGMNTEAFF.

The chain has TRBV5-1 and TRBJ1-4; 9 positions agree with TRBD1. V shed 4 bases, J shed 6 bases, and the junction held 4 bases outside the gene matches. The germline CDR1 and CDR2 sequences are SGHRS and YFSETQ. There are 14 residues in the CDR3. The CDR3 loop reads CASSETGGDEKLFF. In DNA, the CDR3 is TGCGCCAGCAGCGAAACAGGGGGCGATGAAAAACTGTTTTTT.

The chain recombines TRBV2 with TRBJ1-1; 8 bases fit TRBD1. Trimming at V came to 7 bases and at J to 10 bases, leaving 20 bases not matched to a gene. The CDR3 spans 16 residues. Germline assignment: CDR1 SNHLY and CDR2 FYNNEI. The CDR3 nucleotides are TGTGCCAGCACCTTGAGACAGGGGCCCTCCCCCGCGGGAGCTTTCTTT. Its protein is CASTLRQGPSPAGAFF.

The CDR3 reads CASSSELPYEQYF. The CDR3 DNA sequence: TGTGCCAGCAGTTCAGAATTGCCCTACGAGCAGTACTTC. The V and J genes are TRBV28 and TRBJ2-7; no definite D call. This CDR3 contains 13 residues. The V gene lost 4 bases and the J gene lost 2 bases, with 9 bases spanning the gap. Germline V gives CDR1 MDHEN, CDR2 SYDVKM.

The chain has TRBV5-4 and TRBJ2-3, with D possibly TRBD1 on 6 matching bases. There are 14 residues in the CDR3. The germline V and J ends were trimmed by 2 bases and 4 bases, with 11 bases remaining between them. CDR1 is SGHNT, CDR2 YYREEE, per germline (reference sequence). The CDR3 sequence: CASSLRWGPDTQYF. CDR3 nucleotides: TGTGCCAGCAGCTTACGGTGGGGGCCAGATACGCAGTATTTT. Drawing the rest from reference TRBV5-4 and TRBJ2-3, the complete variable domain is ETGVTQSPTHLIKTRGQQVTLRCSSQSGHNTVSWYQQALGQGPQFIFQYYREEENGRGNFPPRFSGLQFPNYSSELNVNALELDDSALYLCASSLRWGPDTQYFGPGTRLTVL.

The chain is built from TRBV3-1 (or the pseudogene TRBV3-2) and TRBJ1-5; D call uncertain. Per the germline V gene, CDR1 is LGHDT and CDR2 is YNNKEL (reference sequence). V lost 1 base and J lost 1, with 8 bases in between. The CDR3 consists of 15 residues. The CDR3 loop is CASSQVTGSNQPQHF. DNA of the CDR3: TGTGCCAGCAGCCAAGTGACGGGGAGCAATCAGCCCCAGCATTTT.

This sequence joins TRBV5-4 and TRBJ2-3; 7 positions match TRBD1. Trimming cost V 0 bases and J 4 bases; bases outside gene matches: 11. The CDR3 is 17 residues long. The V gene's germline CDR1 is SGHNT and CDR2 YYREEE (reference sequence). The CDR3 sequence is CASSLDPGTVMADTQYF. The CDR3 DNA sequence: TGTGCCAGCAGCTTGGACCCCGGGACAGTGATGGCAGATACGCAGTATTTT. The variable domain in full, completed from reference TRBV5-4 and TRBJ2-3, reads ETGVTQSPTHLIKTRGQQVTLRCSSQSGHNTVSWYQQALGQGPQFIFQYYREEENGRGNFPPRFSGLQFPNYSSELNVNALELDDSALYLCASSLDPGTVMADTQYFGPGTRLTVL.

The chain has TRBV6-5 and TRBJ1-2, with TRBD1 matching over 8 bases. V shed 11 bases and J 3 bases; nucleotides not matched to a gene: 5. This CDR3 has 12 amino acids. Germline V lookup: CDR1 MNHEY, CDR2 SVGAGI. The chain's CDR3 is CASSTGDYGYTF. DNA of the CDR3: TGTGCCTCATCGACAGGGGACTATGGCTACACCTTC.

The chain is built from TRBV25-1 and TRBJ2-5, with 8 bases fitting TRBD2. The V gene end was trimmed by 8 bases and the J gene end by 1 base; junction bases not matched to a gene: 3. The CDR3 has 13 residues. Germline loops: CDR1 MGHDK, CDR2 SYGVNS. The CDR3 DNA reads as TGTGCCAGCGGACTAGCCGGCCAAGAGACCCAGTACTTC. This translates into CASGLAGQETQYF. Full variable domain (remainder filled in from reference TRBV25-1 and TRBJ2-5): EADIYQTPRYLVIGTGKKITLECSQTMGHDKMYWYQQDPGMELHLIHYSYGVNSTEKGDLSSESTVSRIRTEHFPLTLESARPSHTSQYLCASGLAGQETQYFGPGTRLLVL.

The V gene is TRBV2, the J gene TRBJ2-2; D remains unclear. Trimming removed 6 bases at V and 0 bases at J, with 11 bases between. CDR1 SNHLY and CDR2 FYNNEI come from the germline V gene. The CDR3 runs 15 residues. This chain's CDR3 is CASSPLRSNTGELFF. The CDR3 nucleotides read TGTGCCAGCAGCCCCCTCAGATCGAACACCGGGGAGCTGTTTTTT. The full variable domain, with the rest looked up from reference TRBV2 and TRBJ2-2, is EPEVTQTPSHQVTQMGQEVILRCVPISNHLYFYWYRQILGQKVEFLVSFYNNEISEKSEIFDDQFSVERPDGSNFTLKIRSTKLEDSAMYFCASSPLRSNTGELFFGEGSRLTVL.

The rearrangement links TRBV18 to TRBJ1-1; TRBD1 matches 9 bases. The V gene end was trimmed by 3 bases and the J gene end by 8 bases; junction bases not matched to a gene: 1. From germline, CDR1 is KGHSH and CDR2 LQKENI. This CDR3 is 12 amino acids long. CDR3 bases: TGTGCCAGCTCACCGGGACAGGGCGAAGCTTTCTTT. Its protein product is CASSPGQGEAFF.

Here the CDR3 reads CASSPWGTGVSYEQYF. The CDR3 nucleotides read TGTGCCAGCTCACCCTGGGGTACCGGGGTCTCCTACGAGCAGTACTTC. The chain has TRBV2 and TRBJ2-7; D perhaps matches TRBD2 (5 bases). The CDR3 extends over 16 amino acids. The germline gives CDR1 SNHLY, CDR2 FYNNEI. V lost 8 bases, J lost 0 bases, and 20 bases lay in between.